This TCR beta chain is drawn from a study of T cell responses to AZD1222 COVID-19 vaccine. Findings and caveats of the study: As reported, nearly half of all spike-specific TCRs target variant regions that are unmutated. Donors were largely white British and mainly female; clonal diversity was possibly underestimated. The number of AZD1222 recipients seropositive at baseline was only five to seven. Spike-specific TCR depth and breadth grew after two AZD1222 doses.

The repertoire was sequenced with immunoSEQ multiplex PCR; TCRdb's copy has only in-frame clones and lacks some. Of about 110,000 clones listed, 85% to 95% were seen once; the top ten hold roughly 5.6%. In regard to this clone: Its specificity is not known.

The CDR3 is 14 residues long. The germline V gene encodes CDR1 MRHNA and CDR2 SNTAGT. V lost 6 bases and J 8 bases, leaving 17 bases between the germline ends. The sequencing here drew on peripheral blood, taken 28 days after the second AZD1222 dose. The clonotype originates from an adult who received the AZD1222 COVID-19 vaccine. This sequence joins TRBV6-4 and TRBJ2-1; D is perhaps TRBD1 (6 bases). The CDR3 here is CASSPRQGSDEQFF. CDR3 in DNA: TGTGCCAGCAGCCCGAGGCAGGGGTCGGATGAGCAGTTCTTC.